Shown below are 15 T cell receptor beta chains from a single sample sequenced in a study of blood T cell repertoires in COVID-19. Here immunoSEQ multiplex PCR was the method, and the copy in TCRdb shows in-frame clones only, minus some. The data show 150,000 to 200,000 clones, approximately 90% seen once. Input material: peripheral blood. The receptors come from a man younger than 30 with acute or convalescent COVID-19.

V and J are TRBV30 and TRBJ2-5; 9 nucleotides match TRBD2. The CDR3 extends over 15 amino acids. Germline CDR1 reads GTSNPN; CDR2 reads SVGIG (reference sequence). J lost 4 bases, V lost 0 bases, and 6 bases had no gene match. DNA of the CDR3: TGTGCCTGGAGTGTAGAGTCTAGCGGGGCAGAGACCCAGTACTTC. Protein product: CAWSVESSGAETQYF. The full variable domain, completed using reference TRBV30 and TRBJ2-5, is SQTIHQWPATLVQPVGSPLSLECTVEGTSNPNLYWYRQAAGRGLQLLFYSVGIGQISSEVPQNLSASRPQDRQFILSSKKLLLSDSGFYLCAWSVESSGAETQYFGPGTRLLVL.

The chain uses TRBV3-1 (or the pseudogene TRBV3-2) and TRBJ1-1, with D uncertain. The V gene's germline CDR1 is LGHDT and CDR2 YNNKEL (reference sequence). The ends were cut back, 1 base at V and 1 base at J, with 4 bases in the middle. The length of the CDR3 is 13 residues. The CDR3 region is CASSQGRNTEAFF. CDR3 nucleotides: TGTGCCAGCAGCCAAGGGAGGAACACTGAAGCTTTCTTT.

The rearrangement uses TRBV10-3 and TRBJ2-3; no clear D gene. Germline-derived CDR1 and CDR2 are ENHRY and SYGVKD. V gave up 2 bases and J gave up 6 bases, with 18 bases separating them. The CDR3 sequence is 16 residues long. The CDR3 DNA reads TGTGCCATCAGTGAGCCCTCCCTAGTATTGAAGGATACGCAGTATTTT. Amino acid sequence: CAISEPSLVLKDTQYF.

The chain uses TRBV19 and TRBJ2-7; no clear D. The V end lost 4 bases, the J end lost 3 bases, and 10 bases lay between the germline ends. Germline CDR1 reads LNHDA; CDR2 reads SQIVND (reference sequence). The CDR3 has 13 residues. The chain's CDR3 is CASSNPLNYEQYF. The CDR3 nucleotides are TGTGCCAGTAGTAATCCCCTAAACTACGAGCAGTACTTC.

This clone is a singleton in its sample. J is TRBJ1-1 and V is TRBV6-1, with D possibly matching TRBD1 (5 bases). The V end lost 1 base, the J end lost 2 bases, and 8 bases lay between the germline ends. The CDR3 has 14 amino acids. Germline-derived CDR1 and CDR2 are MNHNS and SASEGT. CDR3 residues: CASSEGRGNTEAFF. CDR3 DNA sequence: TGTGCCAGCAGTGAAGGGAGGGGTAACACTGAAGCTTTCTTT.

CDR3 loop: CASSLEGRQNYGYTF. CDR3 sequence (DNA): TGTGCCAGCAGCTTAGAGGGCAGACAGAACTATGGCTACACCTTC. J is TRBJ1-2 and V is TRBV7-6, with D possibly TRBD1 on 5 matching bases. V gave up 1 base and J gave up 2 bases, with 11 bases separating them. The germline V gene encodes CDR1 SGHVS and CDR2 FNYEAQ. The length of the CDR3 is 15 residues.

The rearrangement joins TRBV7-9 to TRBJ2-3; D is unclear. V lost 3 bases, J lost 6 bases, and 7 bases lay in between. The CDR3 runs to 12 residues. The germline V gene encodes CDR1 SEHNR and CDR2 FQNEAQ (reference sequence). The CDR3 DNA is TGTGCCAGCAGCTTGTCCGGTGATACGCAGTATTTT. Protein sequence: CASSLSGDTQYF.

The chain's CDR3 is CASSPAGGTTYEQYF. As DNA, the CDR3 is TGTGCCAGCAGTCCAGCGGGAGGGACCACCTACGAGCAGTACTTC. The J gene is TRBJ2-7, the V gene TRBV6-5, with 10 bases aligning to TRBD2. The CDR3 consists of 15 residues. Germline V gene data show CDR1 as MNHEY and CDR2 as SVGAGI. J gave up 2 bases and V 5 bases, and 6 bases lay outside the gene matches.

The table lists this clone with a few counts. The rearrangement uses TRBV6-5 and TRBJ2-4; 7 bases fit TRBD2. The CDR3 length is 14 residues. With 8 bases clipped from V and 6 bases from J, the junction kept 10 bases outside the gene matches. Germline V lookup: CDR1 MNHEY, CDR2 SVGAGI. The CDR3 DNA follows: TGTGCCAGCGCCCGGGCTAGCGGAACAAACATTCAGTACTTC. Protein sequence: CASARASGTNIQYF.

The V call is TRBV12-3 or TRBV12-4, the J call TRBJ2-7; D not resolved. The CDR3 spans 13 residues. Trimming cost V 0 bases and J 4 bases, with 7 bases left between them. The CDR3: CASSLALTYEQYF. The CDR3 DNA is TGTGCCAGCAGTTTAGCGCTAACTTACGAGCAGTACTTC.

The CDR3 DNA sequence: TGTGCCAGCAGCTCCTGGACTAGCGGCCGCTCCTACGAGCAGTACTTC. Protein: CASSSWTSGRSYEQYF. This chain uses TRBV5-6 with TRBJ2-7; 10 nucleotides line up with TRBD2. CDR1 is SGHDT and CDR2 is YYEEEE in the germline V gene. This CDR3 comprises 16 residues. V shed 3 bases and J 0 bases; nucleotides not matched to a gene: 6.

Concerning this clone itself: The identical CDR3 is also encoded by other nucleotide sequences in the sample. V usage is TRBV6-5 and J usage is TRBJ1-1; TRBD1 might be the D (5 bases). CDR3 length: 13 residues. V gave up 2 bases and J gave up 5 bases, with 9 bases separating them. CDR1 is MNHEY and CDR2 is SVGAGI in the germline V gene. The CDR3 sequence: CASSYGGGTEAFF. Here the CDR3 DNA reads TGTGCCAGCAGTTACGGGGGGGGAACTGAAGCTTTCTTT.

This chain links TRBV6-5 with TRBJ2-2, with 7 bases that match TRBD2. V gave up 4 bases and J gave up 3 bases; unmatched junction bases: 8. The CDR3 has 16 amino acids. Germline assignment: CDR1 MNHEY and CDR2 SVGAGI. The CDR3 spells CASSSQRDLDTGELFF. CDR3 sequence (DNA): TGTGCCAGCAGTTCCCAGCGGGATCTGGACACCGGGGAGCTGTTTTTT.

The genes are TRBV7-2 and TRBJ2-1; a possible D gene is TRBD2 (5 bases). This CDR3 is 12 amino acids long. The germline V gene encodes CDR1 SGHTA and CDR2 FQGNSA. The V and J ends lost 5 bases and 10 bases respectively, with 12 bases between them. In nucleotides, the CDR3 is TGTGCCAGCAGCCCTCGGGGAAGAGAGCAGTTCTTC. Its protein product is CASSPRGREQFF.

The CDR3 reads CASTGSLRADYNEQFF. The CDR3 DNA follows: TGTGCCAGCACGGGAAGCCTGAGAGCAGACTACAATGAGCAGTTCTTC. The V call is TRBV2, the J call TRBJ2-1; D possibly corresponds to TRBD2 (5 bases). V lost 7 bases and J lost 3, with 19 bases in between. The germline V gene has CDR1 SNHLY and CDR2 FYNNEI. CDR3 length: 16 amino acids.